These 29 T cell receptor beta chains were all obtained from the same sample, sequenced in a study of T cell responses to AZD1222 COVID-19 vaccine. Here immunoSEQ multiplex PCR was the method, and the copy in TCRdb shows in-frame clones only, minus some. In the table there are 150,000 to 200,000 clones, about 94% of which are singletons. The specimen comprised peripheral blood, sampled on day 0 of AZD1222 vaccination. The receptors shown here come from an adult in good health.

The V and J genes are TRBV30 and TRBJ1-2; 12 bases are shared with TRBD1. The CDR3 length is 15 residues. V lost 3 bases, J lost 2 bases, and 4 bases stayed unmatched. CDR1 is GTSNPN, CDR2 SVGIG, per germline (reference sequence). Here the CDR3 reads CAWRAGTGGNYGYTF. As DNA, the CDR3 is TGTGCCTGGAGAGCCGGGACAGGGGGCAACTATGGCTACACCTTC.

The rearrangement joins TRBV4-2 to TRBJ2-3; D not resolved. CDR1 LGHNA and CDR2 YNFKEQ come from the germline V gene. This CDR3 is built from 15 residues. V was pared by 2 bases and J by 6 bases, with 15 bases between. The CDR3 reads CASSQLAGRADTQYF. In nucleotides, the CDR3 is TGTGCCAGCAGCCAATTAGCTGGCCGGGCGGATACGCAGTATTTT.

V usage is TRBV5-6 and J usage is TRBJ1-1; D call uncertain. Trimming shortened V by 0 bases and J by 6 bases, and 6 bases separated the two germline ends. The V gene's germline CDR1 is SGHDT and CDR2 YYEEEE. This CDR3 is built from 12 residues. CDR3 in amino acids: CASSLERAEAFF. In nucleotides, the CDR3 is TGTGCCAGCAGCTTGGAAAGGGCTGAAGCTTTCTTT.

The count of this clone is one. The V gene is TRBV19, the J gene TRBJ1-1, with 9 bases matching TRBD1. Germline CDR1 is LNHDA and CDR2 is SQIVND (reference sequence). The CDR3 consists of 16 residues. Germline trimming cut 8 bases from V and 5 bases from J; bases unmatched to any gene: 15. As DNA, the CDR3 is TGTGCCAGTGCCCGGGACAGGGCTTCCCTGGCGACTGAAGCTTTCTTT. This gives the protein CASARDRASLATEAFF.

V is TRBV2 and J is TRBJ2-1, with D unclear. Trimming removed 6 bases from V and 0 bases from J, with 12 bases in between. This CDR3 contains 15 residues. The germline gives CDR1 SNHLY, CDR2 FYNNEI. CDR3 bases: TGTGCCAGCAGGTCAACTACCAGCTCCTACAATGAGCAGTTCTTC. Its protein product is CASRSTTSSYNEQFF.

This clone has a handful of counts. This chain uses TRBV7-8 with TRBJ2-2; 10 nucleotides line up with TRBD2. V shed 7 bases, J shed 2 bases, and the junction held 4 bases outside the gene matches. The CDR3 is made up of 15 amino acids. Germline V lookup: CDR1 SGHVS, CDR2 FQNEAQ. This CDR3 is CASKGTSANTGELFF. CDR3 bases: TGTGCCAGCAAGGGGACTAGCGCTAACACCGGGGAGCTGTTTTTT. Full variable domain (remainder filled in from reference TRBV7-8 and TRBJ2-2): GAGVSQSPRYKVAKRGQDVALRCDPISGHVSLFWYQQALGQGPEFLTYFQNEAQLDKSGLPSDRFFAERPEGSVSTLKIQRTQQEDSAVYLCASKGTSANTGELFFGEGSRLTVL.

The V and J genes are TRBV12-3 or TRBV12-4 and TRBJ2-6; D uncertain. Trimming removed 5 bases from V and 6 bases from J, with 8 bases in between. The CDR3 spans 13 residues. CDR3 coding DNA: TGTGCCAGCAGTCTTGGTGAGGCCAACGTCCTGACTTTC. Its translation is CASSLGEANVLTF.

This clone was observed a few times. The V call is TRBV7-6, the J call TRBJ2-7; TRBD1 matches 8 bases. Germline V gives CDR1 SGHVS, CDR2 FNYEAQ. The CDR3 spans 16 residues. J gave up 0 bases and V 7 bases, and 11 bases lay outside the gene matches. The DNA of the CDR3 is TGTGCCAGCACCCAGGGACAGGATATTTCCTCCTACGAGCAGTACTTC. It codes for CASTQGQDISSYEQYF. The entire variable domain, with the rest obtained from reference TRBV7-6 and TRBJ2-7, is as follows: GAGVSQSPRYKVTKRGQDVALRCDPISGHVSLYWYRQALGQGPEFLTYFNYEAQQDKSGLPNDRFSAERPEGSISTLTIQRTEQRDSAMYRCASTQGQDISSYEQYFGPGTRLTVT.

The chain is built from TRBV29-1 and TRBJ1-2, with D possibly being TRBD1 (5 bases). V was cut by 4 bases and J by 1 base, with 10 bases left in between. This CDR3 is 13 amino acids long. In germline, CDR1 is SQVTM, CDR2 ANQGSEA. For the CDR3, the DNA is TGCAGCGTTGGGGTGGGGGTTAACTATGGCTACACCTTC. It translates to CSVGVGVNYGYTF.

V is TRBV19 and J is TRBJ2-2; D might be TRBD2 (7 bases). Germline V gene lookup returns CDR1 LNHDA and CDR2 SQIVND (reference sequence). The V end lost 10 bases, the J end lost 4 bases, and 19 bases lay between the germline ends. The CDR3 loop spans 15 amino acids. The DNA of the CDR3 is TGTGCCACCGCCCGGGGGGACATTTCCACCGGGGAGCTGTTTTTT. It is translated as CATARGDISTGELFF.

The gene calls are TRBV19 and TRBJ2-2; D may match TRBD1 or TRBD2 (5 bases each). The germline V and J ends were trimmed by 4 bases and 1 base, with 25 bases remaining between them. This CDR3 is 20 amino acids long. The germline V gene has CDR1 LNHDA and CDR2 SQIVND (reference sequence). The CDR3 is CASSNRGVSGSFWNTGELFF. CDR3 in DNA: TGTGCCAGTAGTAACCGAGGGGTGTCTGGGAGTTTTTGGAACACCGGGGAGCTGTTTTTT.

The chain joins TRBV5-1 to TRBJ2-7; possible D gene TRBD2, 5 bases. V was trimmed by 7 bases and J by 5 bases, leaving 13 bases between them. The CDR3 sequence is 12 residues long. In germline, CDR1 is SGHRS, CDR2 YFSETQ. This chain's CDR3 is CASGRELDEQYF. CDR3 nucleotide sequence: TGCGCCAGCGGTCGGGAATTGGACGAGCAGTACTTC.

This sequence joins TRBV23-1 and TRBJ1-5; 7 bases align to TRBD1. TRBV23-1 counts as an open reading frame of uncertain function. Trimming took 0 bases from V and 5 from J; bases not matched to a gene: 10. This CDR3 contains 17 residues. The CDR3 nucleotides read TGCGCCAGCAGTCAATCCCGGGACAGAGGTTGCTATCAGCCCCAGCATTTT. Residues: CASSQSRDRGCYQPQHF.

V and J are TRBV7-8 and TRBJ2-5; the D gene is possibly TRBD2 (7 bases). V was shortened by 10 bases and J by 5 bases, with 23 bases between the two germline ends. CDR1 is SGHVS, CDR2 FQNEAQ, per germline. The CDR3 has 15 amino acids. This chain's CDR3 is CATASFGGREETQYF. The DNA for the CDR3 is TGTGCCACAGCCTCCTTCGGGGGGCGCGAGGAGACCCAGTACTTC.

The CDR3 region has the DNA TGTGCCAGCAGACCGAGGGGGCAAAGTGAAGCTTTCTTT. As protein: CASRPRGQSEAFF. The chain carries TRBV28 and TRBJ1-1, with 7 bases fitting TRBD1. The CDR3 totals 13 residues. J gave up 7 bases and V 6 bases, and 8 bases lay outside the gene matches. Germline lookup yields CDR1 MDHEN and CDR2 SYDVKM.

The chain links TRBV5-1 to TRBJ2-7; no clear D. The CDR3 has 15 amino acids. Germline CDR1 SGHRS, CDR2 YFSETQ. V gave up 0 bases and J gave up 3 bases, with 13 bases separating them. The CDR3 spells CASSLVSPYSYEQYF. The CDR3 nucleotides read TGCGCCAGCAGCTTGGTTTCCCCCTACAGCTACGAGCAGTACTTC.

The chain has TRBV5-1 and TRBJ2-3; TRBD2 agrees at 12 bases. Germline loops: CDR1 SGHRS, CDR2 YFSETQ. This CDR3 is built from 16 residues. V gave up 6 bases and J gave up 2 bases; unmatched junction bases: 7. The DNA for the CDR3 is TGCGCCAGCACCGTGGGACTAGCGGGCCTCACAGATACGCAGTATTTT. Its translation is CASTVGLAGLTDTQYF.

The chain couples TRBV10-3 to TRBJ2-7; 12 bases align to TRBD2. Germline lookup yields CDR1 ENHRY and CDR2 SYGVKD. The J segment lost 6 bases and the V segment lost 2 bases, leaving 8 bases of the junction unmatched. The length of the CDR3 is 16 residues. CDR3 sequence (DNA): TGTGCCATCAGTGAGCCCGGACTAGCGGGAAGGGCCGAGCAGTACTTC. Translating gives CAISEPGLAGRAEQYF.

This chain's CDR3 is CASSQLQGVHVTGELFF. In nucleotides, the CDR3 is TGCGCCAGCAGCCAACTACAGGGGGTCCATGTCACCGGGGAGCTGTTTTTT. The chain recombines TRBV4-1 with TRBJ2-2; 8 bases line up with TRBD1. V shed 2 bases and J 4 bases; nucleotides not matched to a gene: 9. CDR3 length: 17 amino acids. Germline values: CDR1 MGHRA, CDR2 YSYEKL.

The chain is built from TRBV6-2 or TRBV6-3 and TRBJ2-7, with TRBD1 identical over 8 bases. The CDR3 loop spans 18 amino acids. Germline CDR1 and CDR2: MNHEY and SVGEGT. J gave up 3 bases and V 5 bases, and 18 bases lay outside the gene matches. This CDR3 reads CASSPARTGFRISYEQYF. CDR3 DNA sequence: TGTGCCAGCAGTCCAGCTAGGACAGGGTTCCGGATTAGCTACGAGCAGTACTTC.

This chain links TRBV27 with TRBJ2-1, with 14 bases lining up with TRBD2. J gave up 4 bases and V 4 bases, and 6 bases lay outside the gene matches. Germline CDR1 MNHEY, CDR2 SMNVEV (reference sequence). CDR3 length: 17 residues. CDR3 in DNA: TGTGCCAGCAGTTACACGACTAGCGGGAGGGCGTACAATGAGCAGTTCTTC. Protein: CASSYTTSGRAYNEQFF.

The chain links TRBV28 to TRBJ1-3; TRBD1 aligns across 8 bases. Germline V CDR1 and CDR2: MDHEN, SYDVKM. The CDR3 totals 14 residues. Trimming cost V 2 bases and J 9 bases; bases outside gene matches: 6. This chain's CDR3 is CASSLKSGGSTIYF. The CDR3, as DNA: TGTGCCAGCAGTTTAAAGTCAGGGGGCAGCACCATATATTTT.

CDR3 nucleotide sequence: TGTGCCAGCACAGAAGACCGAGACAGGGGTCAGCCCCAGCATTTT. This codes for CASTEDRDRGQPQHF. This chain joins TRBV2 and TRBJ1-5; 8 nucleotides agree with TRBD1. V shed 7 bases and J 6 bases; nucleotides not matched to a gene: 11. Germline V gives CDR1 SNHLY, CDR2 FYNNEI. The CDR3 consists of 15 residues. Complete variable domain (other parts from reference TRBV2 and TRBJ1-5): EPEVTQTPSHQVTQMGQEVILRCVPISNHLYFYWYRQILGQKVEFLVSFYNNEISEKSEIFDDQFSVERPDGSNFTLKIRSTKLEDSAMYFCASTEDRDRGQPQHFGDGTRLSIL.

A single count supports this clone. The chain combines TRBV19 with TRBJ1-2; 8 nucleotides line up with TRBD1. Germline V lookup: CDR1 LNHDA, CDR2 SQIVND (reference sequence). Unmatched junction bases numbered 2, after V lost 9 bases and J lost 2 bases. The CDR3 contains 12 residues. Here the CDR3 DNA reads TGTGCCAGCCAGGGGGCAAACTATGGCTACACCTTC. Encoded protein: CASQGANYGYTF. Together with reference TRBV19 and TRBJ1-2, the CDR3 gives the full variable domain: DGGITQSPKYLFRKEGQNVTLSCEQNLNHDAMYWYRQDPGQGLRLIYYSQIVNDFQKGDIAEGYSVSREKKESFPLTVTSAQKNPTAFYLCASQGANYGYTFGSGTRLTVV.

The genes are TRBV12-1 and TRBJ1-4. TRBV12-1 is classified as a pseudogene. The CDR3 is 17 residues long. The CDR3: CASSFIPPGGGGEKLFF. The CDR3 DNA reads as TGTGCCAGCAGCTTTATCCCCCCGGGGGGTGGAGGGGAAAAACTGTTTTTT.

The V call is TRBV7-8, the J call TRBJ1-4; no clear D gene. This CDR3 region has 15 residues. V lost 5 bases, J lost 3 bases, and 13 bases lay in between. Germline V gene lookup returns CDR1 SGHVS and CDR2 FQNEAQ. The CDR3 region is CASSGLSGPNEKLFF. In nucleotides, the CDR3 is TGTGCCAGCAGCGGTCTCAGCGGGCCTAATGAAAAACTGTTTTTT.

Here the CDR3 reads CASSPGERANVLTF. The CDR3 region has the DNA TGTGCCAGTAGCCCAGGGGAAAGGGCCAACGTCCTGACTTTC. The chain is built from TRBV19 and TRBJ2-6; possible D gene TRBD1, 6 bases. V was trimmed by 6 bases and J by 5 bases, leaving 11 bases between them. CDR1 is LNHDA, CDR2 SQIVND, per germline (reference sequence). The CDR3 loop spans 14 amino acids.

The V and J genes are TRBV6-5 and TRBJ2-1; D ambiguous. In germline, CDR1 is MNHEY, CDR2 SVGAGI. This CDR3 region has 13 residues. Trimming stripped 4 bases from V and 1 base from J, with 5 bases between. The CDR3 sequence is CASSSVSYNEQFF. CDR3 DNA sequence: TGTGCCAGCAGTTCCGTTTCCTACAATGAGCAGTTCTTC.

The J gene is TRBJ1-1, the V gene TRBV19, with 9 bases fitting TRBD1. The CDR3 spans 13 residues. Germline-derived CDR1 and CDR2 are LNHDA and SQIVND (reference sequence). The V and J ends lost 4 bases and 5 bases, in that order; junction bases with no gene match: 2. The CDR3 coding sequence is TGTGCCAGTAGTAGACAGGGGGGAACTGAAGCTTTCTTT. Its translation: CASSRQGGTEAFF.